The subject of this entry is one T cell receptor (beta chain). The data stem from a study of T cells of healthy individuals. TCRdb fed the 5' RACE reads into MiXCR, producing one record per CDR3 protein. The sample records approximately 100,000 distinct CDR3 sequences, around 17% being singletons. This TCR derives from a human donor in good health.

The CDR3: CASSYAGTAQETQYF. The DNA of the CDR3 is TGCGCCAGCAGCTACGCCGGGACAGCTCAAGAGACCCAGTACTTC. The chain is built from TRBV5-1 and TRBJ2-5; 7 bases match TRBD1. This CDR3 contains 15 residues. The germline gives CDR1 SGHRS, CDR2 YFSETQ. Trimming cost V 3 bases and J 2 bases; bases outside gene matches: 7.